This T cell receptor (beta chain) was sequenced in a study of blood T cell repertoires in COVID-19. Study details: Some COVID-19 samples were acute and others convalescent; all came from the United States, Italy and Spain. T cells, B-cell-depleted T cells, or PBMCs provided the cDNA or gDNA that served as material.

The CDR3 spans 13 residues. Germline V CDR1 and CDR2: KGHSH, LQKENI. V dropped 5 bases and J dropped 2 bases, with 9 bases sitting between them. Original analysis: By means of reference gene primer amplification, nucleated cell counts were estimated. TCRdb's table, derived via immunoSEQ multiplex PCR, lists solely in-frame clones and lacks some. The V and J calls and the clone size are those of that table, but D and trimming were determined from the DNA. The table shows about 80,000 clones, with around 82% occurring only once. This clonotype was sampled from a man older than 75 with active or convalescent COVID-19. This rearrangement joins TRBV18 to TRBJ1-2; D unclear. The sample taken for sequencing was peripheral blood. In DNA, the CDR3 is TGTGCCAGCTCAGCCACAGAAAACTATGGCTACACCTTC. It encodes CASSATENYGYTF.